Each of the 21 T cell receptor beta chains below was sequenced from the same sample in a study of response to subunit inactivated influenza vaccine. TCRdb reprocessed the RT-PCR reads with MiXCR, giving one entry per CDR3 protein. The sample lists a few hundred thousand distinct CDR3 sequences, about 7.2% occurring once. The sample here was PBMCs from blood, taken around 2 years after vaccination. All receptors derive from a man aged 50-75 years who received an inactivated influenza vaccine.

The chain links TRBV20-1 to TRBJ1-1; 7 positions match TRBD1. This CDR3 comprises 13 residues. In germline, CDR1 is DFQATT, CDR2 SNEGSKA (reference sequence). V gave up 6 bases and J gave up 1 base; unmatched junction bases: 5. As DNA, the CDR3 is TGCAGTGCGGGGGACAGCTCGAACACTGAAGCTTTCTTT. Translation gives CSAGDSSNTEAFF.

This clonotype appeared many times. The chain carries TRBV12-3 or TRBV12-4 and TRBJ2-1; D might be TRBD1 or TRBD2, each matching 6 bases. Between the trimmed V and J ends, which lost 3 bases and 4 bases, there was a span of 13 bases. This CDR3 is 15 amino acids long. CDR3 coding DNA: TGTGCCAGCAGTTTTTTGGGGGGCCTATACAATGAGCAGTTCTTC. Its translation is CASSFLGGLYNEQFF.

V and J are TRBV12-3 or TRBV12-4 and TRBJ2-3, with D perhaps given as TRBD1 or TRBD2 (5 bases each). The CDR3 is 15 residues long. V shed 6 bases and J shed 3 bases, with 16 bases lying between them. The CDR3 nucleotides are TGTGCCAGCAGCCTAGGGGAATCGGGGACAGATACGCAGTATTTT. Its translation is CASSLGESGTDTQYF.

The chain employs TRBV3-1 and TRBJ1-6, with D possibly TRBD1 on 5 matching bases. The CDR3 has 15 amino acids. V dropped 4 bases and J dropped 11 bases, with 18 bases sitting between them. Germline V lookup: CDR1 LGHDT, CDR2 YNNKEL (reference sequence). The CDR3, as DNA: TGTGCCAGCAGCCCGGACTGGTTCCAGGGCGCACCCCTCCACTTT. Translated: CASSPDWFQGAPLHF.

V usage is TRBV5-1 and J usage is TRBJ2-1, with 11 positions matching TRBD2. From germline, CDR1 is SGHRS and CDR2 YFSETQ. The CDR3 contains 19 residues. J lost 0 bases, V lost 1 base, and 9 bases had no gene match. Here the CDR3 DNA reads TGCGCCAGCAGCTTGACTAGCGGGAGTAGGGGAGGCTCCTACAATGAGCAGTTCTTC. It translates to CASSLTSGSRGGSYNEQFF.

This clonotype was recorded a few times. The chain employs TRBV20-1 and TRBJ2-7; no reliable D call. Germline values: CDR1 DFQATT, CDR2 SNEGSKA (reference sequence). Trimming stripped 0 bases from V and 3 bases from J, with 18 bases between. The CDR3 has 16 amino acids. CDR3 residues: CSARDTGGPVIYEQYF. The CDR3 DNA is TGCAGTGCTAGAGATACGGGCGGTCCCGTCATCTACGAGCAGTACTTC.

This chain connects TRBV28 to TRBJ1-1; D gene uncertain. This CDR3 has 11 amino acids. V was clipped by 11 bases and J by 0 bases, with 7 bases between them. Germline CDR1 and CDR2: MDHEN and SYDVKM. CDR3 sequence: CASVVNTEAFF. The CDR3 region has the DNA TGTGCCTCAGTAGTGAACACTGAAGCTTTCTTT. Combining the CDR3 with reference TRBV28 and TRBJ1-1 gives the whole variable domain DVKVTQSSRYLVKRTGEKVFLECVQDMDHENMFWYRQDPGLGLRLIYFSYDVKMKEKGDIPEGYSVSREKKERFSLILESASTNQTSMYLCASVVNTEAFFGQGTRLTVV.

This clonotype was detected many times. The CDR3 here is CAISEVVREDTQYF. Here the CDR3 DNA reads TGTGCCATCAGTGAAGTGGTTCGGGAAGATACGCAGTATTTT. The rearrangement joins TRBV10-3 to TRBJ2-3; a possible D gene is TRBD2 (5 bases). This CDR3 comprises 14 residues. The germline gives CDR1 ENHRY, CDR2 SYGVKD. The V end was cut by 3 bases, the J end by 5 bases, with 12 bases between.

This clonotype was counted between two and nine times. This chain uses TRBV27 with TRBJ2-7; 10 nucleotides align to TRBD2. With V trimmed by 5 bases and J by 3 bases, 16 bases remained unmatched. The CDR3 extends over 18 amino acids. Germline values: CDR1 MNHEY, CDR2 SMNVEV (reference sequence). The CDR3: CASSLRTSGNGGVYEQYF. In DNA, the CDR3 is TGTGCCAGCAGTCTACGGACTAGCGGTAATGGCGGTGTCTACGAGCAGTACTTC.

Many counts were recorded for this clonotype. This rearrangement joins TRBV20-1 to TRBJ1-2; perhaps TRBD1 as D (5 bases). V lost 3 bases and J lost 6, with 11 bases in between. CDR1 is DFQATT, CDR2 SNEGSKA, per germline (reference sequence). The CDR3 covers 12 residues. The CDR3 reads CSASSGDDGYTF. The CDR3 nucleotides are TGCAGTGCTAGTTCGGGGGATGATGGCTACACCTTC.

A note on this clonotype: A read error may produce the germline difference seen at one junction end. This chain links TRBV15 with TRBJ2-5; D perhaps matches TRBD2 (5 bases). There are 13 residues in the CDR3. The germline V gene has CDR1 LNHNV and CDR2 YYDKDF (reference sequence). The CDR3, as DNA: TGTGCCACCAACAGATGGACTGCGGAGACCCAGTACTTC. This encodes CATNRWTAETQYF.

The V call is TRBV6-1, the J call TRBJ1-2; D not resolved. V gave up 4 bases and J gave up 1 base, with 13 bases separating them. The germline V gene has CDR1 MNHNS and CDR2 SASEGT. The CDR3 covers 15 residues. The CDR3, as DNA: TGTGCCAGCAGTGGAGCCATTTCAAGTAACTATGGCTACACCTTC. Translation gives CASSGAISSNYGYTF.

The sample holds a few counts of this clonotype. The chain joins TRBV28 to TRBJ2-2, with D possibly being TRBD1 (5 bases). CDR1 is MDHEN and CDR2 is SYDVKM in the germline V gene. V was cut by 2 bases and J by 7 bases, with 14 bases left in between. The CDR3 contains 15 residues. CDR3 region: CASSLTGQGGGELFF. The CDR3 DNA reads TGTGCCAGCAGTTTAACCGGGCAGGGCGGCGGGGAGCTGTTTTTT.

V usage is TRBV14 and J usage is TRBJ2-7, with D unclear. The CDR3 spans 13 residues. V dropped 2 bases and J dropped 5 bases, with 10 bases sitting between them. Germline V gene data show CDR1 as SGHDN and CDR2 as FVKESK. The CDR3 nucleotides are TGTGCCAGCAGCCAATATCGGACGAACGAGCAGTACTTC. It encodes CASSQYRTNEQYF. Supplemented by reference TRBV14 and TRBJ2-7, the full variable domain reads EAGVTQFPSHSVIEKGQTVTLRCDPISGHDNLYWYRRVMGKEIKFLLHFVKESKQDESGMPNNRFLAERTGGTYSTLKVQPAELEDSGVYFCASSQYRTNEQYFGPGTRLTVT.

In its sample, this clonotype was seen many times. CDR3 DNA sequence: TGTGCCAGCAGTTACGCCTACGAGCAGTACTTC. Its translation is CASSYAYEQYF. The rearrangement links TRBV6-5 to TRBJ2-7; no clear D gene. The germline V gene has CDR1 MNHEY and CDR2 SVGAGI. The CDR3 length is 11 residues. The V and J ends lost 2 bases and 2 bases respectively, with 1 base between them.

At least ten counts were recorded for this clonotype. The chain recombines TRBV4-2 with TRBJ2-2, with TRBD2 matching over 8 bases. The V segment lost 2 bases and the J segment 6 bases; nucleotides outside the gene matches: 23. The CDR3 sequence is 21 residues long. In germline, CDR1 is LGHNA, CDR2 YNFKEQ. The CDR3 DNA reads TGTGCCAGCAGCCAATACCAAAAGGGTTTTTCCGGGACTAGGATCCCCGGGGAGCTGTTTTTT. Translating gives CASSQYQKGFSGTRIPGELFF.

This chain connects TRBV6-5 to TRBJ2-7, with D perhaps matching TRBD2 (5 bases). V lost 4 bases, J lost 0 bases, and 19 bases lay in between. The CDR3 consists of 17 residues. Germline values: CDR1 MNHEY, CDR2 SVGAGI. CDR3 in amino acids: CASSSGPGFLSSYEQYF. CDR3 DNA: TGTGCCAGCAGTTCCGGACCGGGGTTCCTTAGCTCCTACGAGCAGTACTTC.

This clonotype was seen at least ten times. The CDR3 coding sequence is TGTGCCAGCAGCCATGGACAGGGCAATCAGCCCCAGCATTTT. Protein product: CASSHGQGNQPQHF. The chain has TRBV12-3 or TRBV12-4 and TRBJ1-5; 7 bases line up with TRBD1. The CDR3 sequence is 14 residues long. Trimming cost V 6 bases and J 2 bases; bases outside gene matches: 4.

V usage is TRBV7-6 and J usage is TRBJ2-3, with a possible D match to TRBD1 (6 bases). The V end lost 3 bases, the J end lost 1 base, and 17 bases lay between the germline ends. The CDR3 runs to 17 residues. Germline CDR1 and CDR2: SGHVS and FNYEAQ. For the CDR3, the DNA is TGTGCCAGCAGCTTTTCGTCCGGGACAAGTCGCACAGATACGCAGTATTTT. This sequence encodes CASSFSSGTSRTDTQYF.

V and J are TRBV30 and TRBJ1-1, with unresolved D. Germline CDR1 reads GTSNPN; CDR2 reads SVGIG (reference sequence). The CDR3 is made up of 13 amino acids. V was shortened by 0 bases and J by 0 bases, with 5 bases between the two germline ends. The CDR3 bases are TGTGCCTGGAGTGTAGCGATGAACACTGAAGCTTTCTTT. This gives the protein CAWSVAMNTEAFF. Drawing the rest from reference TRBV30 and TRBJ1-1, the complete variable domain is SQTIHQWPATLVQPVGSPLSLECTVEGTSNPNLYWYRQAAGRGLQLLFYSVGIGQISSEVPQNLSASRPQDRQFILSSKKLLLSDSGFYLCAWSVAMNTEAFFGQGTRLTVV.

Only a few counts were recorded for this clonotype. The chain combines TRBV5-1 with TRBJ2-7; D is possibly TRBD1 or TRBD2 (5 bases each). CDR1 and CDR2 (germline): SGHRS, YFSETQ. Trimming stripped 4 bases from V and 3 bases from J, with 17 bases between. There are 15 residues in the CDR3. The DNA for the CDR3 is TGCGCCAGCAGCCAGACCGCCGGGACCGGCTACGAGCAGTACTTC. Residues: CASSQTAGTGYEQYF.